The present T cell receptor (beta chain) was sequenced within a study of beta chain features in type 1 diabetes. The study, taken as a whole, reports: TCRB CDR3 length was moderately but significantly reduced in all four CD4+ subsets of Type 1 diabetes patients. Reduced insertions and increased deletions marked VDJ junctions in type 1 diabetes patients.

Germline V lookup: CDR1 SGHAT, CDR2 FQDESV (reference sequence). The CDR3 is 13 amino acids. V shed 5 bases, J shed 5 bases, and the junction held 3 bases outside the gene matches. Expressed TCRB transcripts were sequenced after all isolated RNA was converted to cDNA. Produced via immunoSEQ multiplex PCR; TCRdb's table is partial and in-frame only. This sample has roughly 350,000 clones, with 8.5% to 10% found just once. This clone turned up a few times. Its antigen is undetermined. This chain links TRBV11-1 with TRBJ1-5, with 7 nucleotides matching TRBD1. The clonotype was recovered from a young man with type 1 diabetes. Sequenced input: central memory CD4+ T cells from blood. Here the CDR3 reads CASSRDRDQPQHF. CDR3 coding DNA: TGTGCCAGCAGCCGGGACAGAGATCAGCCCCAGCATTTT.